The 22 T cell receptor beta chains below come from one sample, sequenced in a study of blood T cell repertoires in COVID-19. Using immunoSEQ multiplex PCR, the repertoire was profiled, and TCRdb retains in-frame clones only, with some absent. The data hold 250,000 to 300,000 clones, with over 65% observed a single time. The source material was peripheral blood. These receptors came from a woman older than 75 with acute or convalescent COVID-19.

This clone was detected only a few times. The rearrangement joins TRBV2 to TRBJ2-2, with 12 bases fitting TRBD2. The CDR3 totals 16 residues. V trimming: 1 base; J trimming: 7 bases; junction bases outside the gene matches: 4. CDR1 and CDR2 from the germline V gene are SNHLY and FYNNEI. The CDR3 reads CASSEGLAGVDGELFF. In nucleotides, the CDR3 is TGTGCCAGCAGTGAAGGACTAGCGGGAGTGGACGGGGAGCTGTTTTTT. Variable domain in full (rest from reference TRBV2 and TRBJ2-2): EPEVTQTPSHQVTQMGQEVILRCVPISNHLYFYWYRQILGQKVEFLVSFYNNEISEKSEIFDDQFSVERPDGSNFTLKIRSTKLEDSAMYFCASSEGLAGVDGELFFGEGSRLTVL.

This clone has a single count. The chain has TRBV7-9 and TRBJ1-4; D possibly corresponds to TRBD1 (6 bases). The CDR3 consists of 14 residues. Germline CDR1 and CDR2: SEHNR and FQNEAQ (reference sequence). Trimming took off 5 bases at V and 10 bases at J, with 17 bases between the two ends. CDR3 residues: CASSLDSPRGKLFF. The CDR3 DNA sequence: TGTGCCAGCAGCCTGGACAGCCCAAGGGGAAAACTGTTTTTT. Full variable domain (rest looked up from reference TRBV7-9 and TRBJ1-4): DTGVSQNPRHKITKRGQNVTFRCDPISEHNRLYWYRQTLGQGPEFLTYFQNEAQLEKSRLLSDRFSAERPKGSFSTLEIQRTEQGDSAMYLCASSLDSPRGKLFFGSGTQLSVL.

The chain couples TRBV7-8 to TRBJ1-1; D is ambiguous. V was cut by 2 bases and J by 3 bases, with 7 bases left in between. CDR3 size: 13 residues. Germline CDR1 reads SGHVS; CDR2 reads FQNEAQ. The CDR3 sequence: CASSLMEDTEAFF. CDR3 sequence (DNA): TGTGCCAGCAGCTTAATGGAGGACACTGAAGCTTTCTTT.

The genes are TRBV18 and TRBJ2-7; possible D gene TRBD1, 6 bases. V lost 3 bases and J lost 3, with 15 bases in between. The CDR3 has 15 amino acids. In germline, CDR1 is KGHSH, CDR2 LQKENI. This CDR3 reads CASSPEQGVGYEQYF. The CDR3 bases are TGTGCCAGCTCACCGGAACAGGGCGTTGGCTACGAGCAGTACTTC.

This clone was seen only a few times. The chain couples TRBV3-1 (or the pseudogene TRBV3-2) to TRBJ1-5; 7 nucleotides match TRBD1. The length of the CDR3 is 20 residues. Germline V gene lookup returns CDR1 LGHDT and CDR2 YNNKEL (reference sequence). The V gene end was trimmed by 0 bases and the J gene end by 2 bases; junction bases not matched to a gene: 16. This CDR3 is CASSQDPPYGTVIGNQPQHF. For the CDR3, the DNA is TGTGCCAGCAGCCAAGATCCTCCTTACGGGACAGTTATAGGCAATCAGCCCCAGCATTTT.

V and J are TRBV13 and TRBJ2-1, with 10 bases that match TRBD2. Trimming took 5 bases from V and 4 from J; bases not matched to a gene: 11. This CDR3 has 17 residues. Germline lookup yields CDR1 PRHDT and CDR2 FYEKMQ (reference sequence). The CDR3 DNA is TGTGCCAGCAGCCCTCAGCTAGCGGGAGCGGGGTACAATGAGCAGTTCTTC. Amino acid sequence: CASSPQLAGAGYNEQFF.

This clone was counted a few times. The CDR3 DNA follows: TGCAGTGCTAGTAGGTCTAGCGGGGGGCTTTCCTACAATGAGCAGTTCTTC. It translates to CSASRSSGGLSYNEQFF. This chain links TRBV20-1 with TRBJ2-1; 11 nucleotides align to TRBD2. Germline CDR1 DFQATT, CDR2 SNEGSKA (reference sequence). The CDR3 runs 17 residues. The V gene end was trimmed by 3 bases and the J gene end by 1 base; junction bases not matched to a gene: 8.

V is TRBV7-9 and J is TRBJ2-3; 10 bases line up with TRBD2. Germline-derived CDR1 and CDR2 are SEHNR and FQNEAQ (reference sequence). With 6 bases clipped from V and 4 bases from J, the junction kept 4 bases outside the gene matches. The CDR3 is made up of 14 amino acids. Here the CDR3 reads CASSSGRHPDTQYF. The CDR3 coding sequence is TGTGCCAGCAGTAGCGGGAGGCACCCAGATACGCAGTATTTT.

This clone was detected a few times. V gene TRBV10-3 combines with J gene TRBJ1-1, with TRBD1 matching over 9 bases. Per germline, CDR1 ENHRY and CDR2 SYGVKD. The CDR3 runs to 15 residues. V trimming: 10 bases; J trimming: 0 bases; junction bases outside the gene matches: 9. CDR3 in DNA: TGTGCCAACCTACAGGGGGCAGGTTTGAACACTGAAGCTTTCTTT. This encodes CANLQGAGLNTEAFF.

This clone occurred a few times. V gene TRBV4-3 combines with J gene TRBJ1-5; D is possibly TRBD1 (6 bases). Trimming cost V 0 bases and J 4 bases, with 13 bases left between them. The CDR3 is 16 amino acids. Germline V gene sequence: CDR1 LGHNA, CDR2 YSLEER. The CDR3, as DNA: TGCGCCAGCAGCCAAGACGCAGGGGCCGTGAATCAGCCCCAGCATTTT. Encoded protein: CASSQDAGAVNQPQHF.

The chain employs TRBV10-3 and TRBJ1-1, with D possibly TRBD1 on 5 matching bases. The CDR3 has 13 amino acids. Trimming took 10 bases from V and 5 from J, leaving 17 bases between them. In germline, CDR1 is ENHRY, CDR2 SYGVKD. The CDR3: CATSAGSITEAFF. CDR3 in DNA: TGTGCCACCTCAGCAGGGTCGATAACTGAAGCTTTCTTT.

The rearrangement joins TRBV12-3 or TRBV12-4 to TRBJ1-1; no clear D gene. The V end was cut by 6 bases, the J end by 4 bases, with 9 bases between. This CDR3 spans 12 amino acids. The CDR3 DNA reads TGTGCCAGCAGGTACGGGATCACTGAAGCTTTCTTT. Protein: CASRYGITEAFF.

The V and J genes are TRBV4-1 and TRBJ1-3; D possibly corresponds to TRBD1 (6 bases). Looked up from germline, CDR1 is MGHRA and CDR2 is YSYEKL. Between the trimmed V and J ends, which lost 2 bases and 3 bases, there was a span of 17 bases. The CDR3 sequence is 17 residues long. The CDR3 loop reads CASSQFPRQGIGNTIYF. DNA of the CDR3: TGCGCCAGCAGCCAATTCCCCCGGCAGGGGATTGGAAACACCATATATTTT.

This clone occurred once. The chain uses TRBV18 and TRBJ2-5, with TRBD1 identical over 8 bases. CDR1 and CDR2 from the germline V gene are KGHSH and LQKENI. The V segment lost 3 bases and the J segment 5 bases; nucleotides outside the gene matches: 5. CDR3 length: 14 residues. DNA of the CDR3: TGTGCCAGCTCACCGCGGACAGGGAGGGAGACCCAGTACTTC. Encoded protein: CASSPRTGRETQYF.

The V call is TRBV9, the J call TRBJ2-3; a possible D gene is TRBD2 (6 bases). The CDR3 has 15 amino acids. Trimming left V 0 bases short and J 2 bases short, with 10 bases between. Per the germline V gene, CDR1 is SGDLS and CDR2 is YYNGEE. The CDR3 loop is CASSVAPGVTDTQYF. CDR3 in DNA: TGTGCCAGCAGCGTAGCTCCGGGGGTCACAGATACGCAGTATTTT.

The chain couples TRBV7-9 to TRBJ2-2; D may be TRBD2 (5 bases). CDR3 length equals 15 residues. V shed 5 bases and J shed 2 bases, with 12 bases lying between them. Germline-derived CDR1 and CDR2 are SEHNR and FQNEAQ (reference sequence). In nucleotides, the CDR3 is TGTGCCAGCAGCCTCCAGGACTTCAACACCGGGGAGCTGTTTTTT. Its translation is CASSLQDFNTGELFF.

This clone was found once. The rearrangement joins TRBV23-1 to TRBJ1-5; 7 bases agree with TRBD1. TRBV23-1 is recorded as an ORF, its role being uncertain. V lost 3 bases, J lost 3 bases, and 20 bases stayed unmatched. The CDR3 runs 20 residues. The CDR3 DNA is TGCGCCAGCAGTCAGGGGGGTTTAGGACAGGCCCAACTCTTCAATCAGCCCCAGCATTTT. Protein sequence: CASSQGGLGQAQLFNQPQHF.

The gene calls are TRBV19 and TRBJ2-1; 7 nucleotides agree with TRBD1. Germline V gene data show CDR1 as LNHDA and CDR2 as SQIVND (reference sequence). V lost 4 bases, J lost 5 bases, and 11 bases stayed unmatched. CDR3 length: 16 residues. The CDR3 spells CASSTWGQTKDNEQFF. The CDR3 coding sequence is TGTGCCAGTAGTACATGGGGACAGACCAAGGACAATGAGCAGTTCTTC.

CDR3 amino acids: CASSLAGANTGELFF. The CDR3 coding sequence is TGTGCCAGTAGTTTGGCGGGCGCGAACACCGGGGAGCTGTTTTTT. The chain links TRBV19 to TRBJ2-2; weak D call: TRBD2 (5 bases). Per germline, CDR1 LNHDA and CDR2 SQIVND (reference sequence). The CDR3 runs 15 residues. V lost 5 bases to trimming and J lost 0 bases, with 10 bases between them.

In this sample, this clone turned up once. The chain links TRBV7-9 to TRBJ2-3; D may be TRBD2 (6 bases). V was clipped by 5 bases and J by 4 bases, with 19 bases between them. The V gene's germline CDR1 is SEHNR and CDR2 FQNEAQ (reference sequence). This CDR3 has 16 residues. CDR3 coding DNA: TGTGCCAGCAGCCCTCGGAGGGGAGCCACCGCAGATACGCAGTATTTT. Translated: CASSPRRGATADTQYF.

The chain uses TRBV19 and TRBJ2-2; 12 bases align to TRBD1. The CDR3 is 16 residues long. Germline V lookup: CDR1 LNHDA, CDR2 SQIVND (reference sequence). The V segment lost 3 bases and the J segment 4 bases; nucleotides outside the gene matches: 3. The DNA for the CDR3 is TGTGCCAGTAGTATTGAGGGACAGGGGGCCACCGGGGAGCTGTTTTTT. Translation gives CASSIEGQGATGELFF.

The chain has TRBV28 and TRBJ1-5; D not resolved. CDR1 and CDR2 (germline): MDHEN, SYDVKM. Trimming left V 1 base short and J 9 bases short, with 10 bases between. CDR3 length: 13 residues. The CDR3 sequence is CASSLSADLPQHF. CDR3 coding DNA: TGTGCCAGCAGTTTATCCGCAGATTTGCCCCAGCATTTT.